The clone carrying this T cell receptor (beta chain) was observed once. Some clones are missing from TCRdb's copy, which holds only in-frame ones; the method was immunoSEQ multiplex PCR. Among 170,000 or so clones listed, around 80% were seen once. The data originate from a study of blood T cell repertoires in COVID-19. The clonotype comes from a man aged 65 to 85 with active or convalescent COVID-19. Specimen: peripheral blood.

CDR3: CASSQDSQNTEAFF. The CDR3 bases are TGTGCCAGCTCACAGGACAGCCAGAACACTGAAGCTTTCTTT. This chain connects TRBV18 to TRBJ1-1, with D perhaps TRBD1 (6 bases). Trimming removed 4 bases from V and 1 base from J, with 10 bases in between. The CDR3 consists of 14 residues. The germline CDR1 and CDR2 sequences are KGHSH and LQKENI.